These T cell receptor beta chains were read from a single sample in a study of OX40 agonist ivuxolimab in advanced cancers. Profiling relied on immunoSEQ multiplex PCR, and the TCRdb table lists in-frame clones only, not all of them. The sample carries some 55,000 clones, roughly nine tenths recorded once. The sample in question was CD4+ or CD8+ T cells sorted from blood, obtained in a trial of the OX40 agonist ivuxolimab. All receptors derive from an adult with an advanced solid tumor such as melanoma, head and neck, liver or kidney cancer. CDR3s include the opening cysteine and the closing phenylalanine or tryptophan. A D gene is named only where the DNA matches it firmly. Size is stated for part of the rows, as once, few or many counts, or as a class when the clone is expanded.

>-|TRBJ1-5|TRBV19|once
TGTGCCAGTAGTATCGGGGGGAAGGGTCAGCCCCAGCATTTT
CASSIGGKGQPQHF
>-|TRBJ1-1|TRBV7-9|-
TGTGCCAGCAGCTTAAACGAGGCTTTCTTT
CASSLNEAFF
>-|TRBJ1-2|TRBV5-6|-
TGTGCCAGCAGCTTGGTACCGGGGGGGACCTATGGCTACACCTTC
CASSLVPGGTYGYTF
>TRBD2|TRBJ2-5|TRBV5-8|-
TGTGCCAGCAGCGCCCGGACTAGAGGAGAGACCCAGTACTTC
CASSARTRGETQYF
>TRBD1|TRBJ1-2|TRBV11-2|-
TGTGCCAGCAGCGCTTTACAGGGGCCCTATGGCTACACCTTC
CASSALQGPYGYTF
>-|TRBJ2-7|TRBV28|-
TGTGCCAGCAGTTCGGGAGTCTACGAGCAGTACTTC
CASSSGVYEQYF
>-|TRBJ1-2|TRBV7-2|-
TGTGCCAGCAGCTGGAGGGGATATGTTGGCTACACCTTC
CASSWRGYVGYTF
>TRBD1|TRBJ1-2|TRBV6-6|once
TGTGCCAGCAGCCCTGGGGCAGGGGGTAACTATGGCTACACCTTC
CASSPGAGGNYGYTF
>-|TRBJ1-2|TRBV4-1|few
TGCGCCAGCAGCCAAGAAGGAGGGGTACTATATGGCTACACCTTC
CASSQEGGVLYGYTF
>-|TRBJ1-5|TRBV6-1|-
TGTGCCAGCAGTGAAATGGAGGCTCAGCCCCAGCATTTT
CASSEMEAQPQHF
>-|TRBJ1-2|TRBV20-1|-
TGCAGTGCTAGAACACAGTTCGGCTACACCTTC
CSARTQFGYTF
>TRBD2|TRBJ2-3|TRBV2|-
TGTGCCAGCAGTGAAGCGACCAGCGGGGGGCCGCAGTATTTT
CASSEATSGGPQYF
>-|TRBJ1-5|TRBV28|-
TGTGCCAGCACGGGGTTGATTTATAGCAATCAGCCCCAGCATTTT
CASTGLIYSNQPQHF
>TRBD2|TRBJ2-1|TRBV5-1|-
TGCGCCAGCAGTGGCGGGAGGGGGGGACCCAATGAGCAGTTCTTC
CASSGGRGGPNEQFF